This TCR beta chain derives from a study of CD8+ T cells in alopecia areata (dated by TCRdb to about 2018). The study in broad terms: Treated patients were enrolled in an open-label pilot trial of oral tofacitinib, 5 to 10 mg twice daily, for moderate-to-severe alopecia areata. Human TCRbeta sequencing covered scalp tissue and sorted CD4+ and CD8+ peripheral blood T cells from patchy and totalis/universalis alopecia areata patients and healthy controls. TCRbeta CDR3 regions were amplified by immunoSEQ multiplex PCR with 35 Vbeta forward and 13 Jbeta reverse primers. RNA came from the PAXgene miRNA kit for fixed scalp, the miRNeasy kit for PBMCs, and the RNeasy kit for mouse skin. Tofacitinib was administered for 6 to 18 months, and 6 months of follow-up off drug were then conducted to assess delayed response and recurrence. To study T cell clonal expansion in alopecia areata, the researchers applied high-throughput TCRbeta sequencing to both the C3H/HeJ mouse model and human patients. The SALT score, which quantifies the percentage of affected scalp surface area, was used to measure disease severity in treated patients. Scalp clonality was compared across normal scalp (n=4), patchy alopecia areata scalp (n=8), and alopecia totalis/universalis scalp (n=8). Biopsies were taken from tofacitinib-treated patients at baseline and at 4 and 24 weeks of treatment, and a later scalp biopsy was taken in several of the tofacitinib-treated patients. General findings and caveats noted by the study authors: Compared with normal scalp, lesional scalp had higher clonality and more expanded CD8+ clones, particularly in alopecia totalis/universalis, a pattern that suggests antigenic drive. Because the treated cohort was small and had only one nonresponder, larger studies are needed to examine links between baseline CD8+ expansion and response. Many expanded lesional clones were found to persist in scalp and blood during tofacitinib treatment, and relapse after treatment cessation may be partly explained by this persistence. TCR sequences shared between patients were less clear than in mice, possibly partly because of HLA diversity in the patient population. Unlike mouse skin, which is dominated by gammadelta T cells, normal human skin has resident alphabeta T cells that are also sequenced, and this complicates analysis of the scalp TCR repertoire. Scalp clonality and the number of expanded CD8+ clones among the top 100 scalp clones were significantly decreased by tofacitinib.

About this clone: What antigen it recognizes has not been identified. Per-nucleotide qualities are absent, and no much larger clonotype sits a single base away.

Library prep was done by the immunoSEQ multiplex PCR assay. For TCR sequencing, RNA was extracted from every sample and reverse transcribed into cDNA to serve as template. First-strand cDNA was synthesized with SuperScript III using a 2:1 mix of oligo-dT and random hexamers. A synthetic immune receptor repertoire was used to assess amplification bias, and residual bias was removed computationally. Regarding the original processing steps: After raw reads were preprocessed to remove errors, the CDR3 was defined following IMGT conventions as running from the conserved cysteine to phenylalanine. Clonality was calculated as 1 minus Shannon entropy normalized by log2 of the number of productive unique TCRs. Scalp TCRbeta sequences were cross-referenced with sorted blood CD4 and CD8 repertoires so that the CD4 or CD8 identity of scalp clones could be inferred. TCRdb stores this immuneACCESS table with in-frame sequences only. Part of the clones is absent; in the studies checked, under half of the shortfall reflects unresolved V genes, and no reason is known for the rest. That table furnishes V, J and clone size, whereas the DNA furnished D and trimming. Counted in this sample were some 110,000 clones; 50% to 75% of them appeared once. The top ten clones comprise almost 30% of the sample.

What this sample's time point label stands for: 4 weeks on oral tofacitinib. The intended sense of this specimen's treatment or condition label: oral pan-JAK inhibitor, 5-10 mg twice daily. Lesional scalp punch biopsies and peripheral blood were obtained from alopecia areata patients. PBMCs were separated by density centrifugation and stained for CD3, CD4 and CD8, after which CD4+ and CD8+ T cells were sorted on a FACSAria. From the cysteine through the phenylalanine, the CDR3 covers 13 amino acids. Just the 39-base CDR3 DNA is kept, in frame starting at base 1. V drops 7 bases and J drops 1 base, leaving 11 bases in between. The germline V gene yields SQVTM for CDR1 and ANQGSEA for CDR2.

This TCR derives from a human donor with alopecia areata. The sample consisted of CD8+ T cells sorted from blood, taken at week 4, from a patient treated with tofacitinib. The chain is made from TRBV29-1 and TRBJ1-3; TRBD1 is a weak D gene call, 5 bases matching. The nucleotide sequence is given as TGCAGCGCCACAGGCTTTTCTGGAAACACCATATATTTT. Protein translation: CSATGFSGNTIYF.